What follows is one TCR beta chain and its context. The data belong to a study of control samples from healthy donors and cancer patients. Method: immunoSEQ multiplex PCR; TCRdb's copy keeps in-frame clones and lacks some. Counted here are roughly 40,000 clones, approximately 90% occurring once; the ten biggest clones make up around 4%. This receptor was identified in a woman in her forties or fifties in good health. The sample taken for sequencing was blood.

CDR3 region: CASSQTGGNQPQHF. CDR3 nucleotide sequence: TGTGCCAGCAGCCAGACAGGGGGGAATCAGCCCCAGCATTTT. The J gene is TRBJ1-5, the V gene TRBV3-1 (or the pseudogene TRBV3-2), with 9 bases that match TRBD1. Per germline, CDR1 LGHDT and CDR2 YNNKEL (reference sequence). The CDR3 runs 14 residues. The junction had 1 base not matched to a gene; V was cut back by 3 bases and J by 4 bases.